Following are 20 T cell receptor beta chains from one sample sequenced in a study of shared clonotypes between healthy human individuals. The method was immunoSEQ multiplex PCR; TCRdb's version includes in-frame clones alone and lacks a portion of them. The table lists 550,000 to 650,000 clones, about 96% of them singletons. The naive CD8 subset, CD45RO-negative cells positively selected for CCR7, excluded terminally differentiated effector memory CD45RA+ cells. Material for sequencing was naive CD8+ T cells sorted from blood. The receptors here all came from a woman aged 25 to 45 in good health.

The gene calls are TRBV7-6 and TRBJ1-2; TRBD1 matches at 7 bases. The germline V gene has CDR1 SGHVS and CDR2 FNYEAQ. With 2 bases clipped from V and 6 bases from J, the junction kept 3 bases outside the gene matches. This CDR3 is 13 amino acids long. The CDR3: CASSLRQGDGYTF. In DNA form, the CDR3 reads TGTGCCAGCAGCTTAAGGCAGGGGGATGGCTACACCTTC.

V gene TRBV19 combines with J gene TRBJ2-7; a possible D gene is TRBD2 (5 bases). CDR1 LNHDA and CDR2 SQIVND come from the germline V gene (reference sequence). The CDR3 consists of 14 residues. Deletions cut 6 bases from V and 3 bases from J, with 15 bases between. The CDR3 nucleotides read TGTGCCAGTAGCAACACACTAGACTACTACGAGCAGTACTTC. This translates into CASSNTLDYYEQYF.

The chain couples TRBV5-4 to TRBJ2-2; a possible D gene is TRBD2 (6 bases). The CDR3 is 15 amino acids. CDR1 is SGHNT, CDR2 YYREEE, per germline (reference sequence). V was pared by 4 bases and J by 0 bases, with 10 bases between. CDR3 nucleotides: TGTGCCAGCAGCACATGGGGGGCGAACACCGGGGAGCTGTTTTTT. Its translation: CASSTWGANTGELFF. Filled out from reference TRBV5-4 and TRBJ2-2, the complete variable domain reads ETGVTQSPTHLIKTRGQQVTLRCSSQSGHNTVSWYQQALGQGPQFIFQYYREEENGRGNFPPRFSGLQFPNYSSELNVNALELDDSALYLCASSTWGANTGELFFGEGSRLTVL.

The chain employs TRBV27 and TRBJ2-2; 13 positions agree with TRBD2. V was pared by 6 bases and J by 4 bases, with 2 bases of the junction left unmatched. Germline CDR1 and CDR2: MNHEY and SMNVEV (reference sequence). The CDR3 is 15 residues long. DNA of the CDR3: TGTGCCAGCAGCAGACTAGCGGGAGGCACCGGGGAGCTGTTTTTT. Protein sequence: CASSRLAGGTGELFF.

The chain combines TRBV7-9 with TRBJ2-5, with D possibly being TRBD2 (6 bases). The CDR3 sequence is 17 residues long. Germline-derived CDR1 and CDR2 are SEHNR and FQNEAQ (reference sequence). Trimming took off 2 bases at V and 1 base at J, with 17 bases between the two ends. Here the CDR3 reads CASSLTISGAFQETQYF. CDR3 DNA: TGTGCCAGCAGCTTAACGATCTCGGGAGCCTTCCAAGAGACCCAGTACTTC.

This rearrangement joins TRBV27 to TRBJ2-7; D may be TRBD2 (6 bases). Germline-derived CDR1 and CDR2 are MNHEY and SMNVEV (reference sequence). The CDR3 runs 15 residues. V dropped 2 bases and J dropped 0 bases, with 11 bases sitting between them. The CDR3 sequence: CASSLIGSVSYEQYF. The CDR3 coding sequence is TGTGCCAGCAGTTTAATCGGGAGTGTCTCCTACGAGCAGTACTTC.

The chain uses TRBV11-2 and TRBJ2-3; D is ambiguous. This CDR3 comprises 13 residues. With 7 bases removed from V and 3 bases from J, the gap between germline ends came to 11 bases. Germline CDR1 is SGHAT and CDR2 is FQNNGV. CDR3 loop: CASKRAVTDTQYF. CDR3 nucleotides: TGTGCCAGCAAACGAGCCGTTACAGATACGCAGTATTTT.

This chain links TRBV5-4 with TRBJ2-5, with D possibly being TRBD1 or TRBD2 (6 bases each). The CDR3 contains 13 residues. Trimming took 8 bases from V and 5 from J, leaving 16 bases between them. Germline lookup yields CDR1 SGHNT and CDR2 YYREEE (reference sequence). CDR3 in amino acids: CASTGGGGETQYF. The CDR3 DNA reads TGTGCCAGTACCGGCGGAGGGGGGGAGACCCAGTACTTC. Variable domain in full (rest from reference TRBV5-4 and TRBJ2-5): ETGVTQSPTHLIKTRGQQVTLRCSSQSGHNTVSWYQQALGQGPQFIFQYYREEENGRGNFPPRFSGLQFPNYSSELNVNALELDDSALYLCASTGGGGETQYFGPGTRLLVL.

The V gene is TRBV6-1, the J gene TRBJ2-5; 7 nucleotides agree with TRBD2. The trim removed 3 bases at V and 5 bases at J, leaving 3 bases unmatched. The germline V gene encodes CDR1 MNHNS and CDR2 SASEGT. The CDR3 runs 13 residues. The CDR3 is CASSDGGVETQYF. The CDR3 nucleotides read TGTGCCAGCAGTGATGGGGGGGTGGAGACCCAGTACTTC.

V gene TRBV9 combines with J gene TRBJ2-7; D gene unclear. V was pared by 0 bases and J by 3 bases, with 13 bases between. Germline V gene sequence: CDR1 SGDLS, CDR2 YYNGEE. The CDR3 is 15 residues long. The CDR3 DNA reads TGTGCCAGCAGCGTAGGAGCGTTAGAGAGCTACGAGCAGTACTTC. As protein: CASSVGALESYEQYF.

The chain is built from TRBV19 and TRBJ2-2; 9 bases fit TRBD1. Per germline, CDR1 LNHDA and CDR2 SQIVND (reference sequence). Trimming cost V 1 base and J 6 bases; bases outside gene matches: 3. The CDR3 is made up of 15 amino acids. The DNA of the CDR3 is TGTGCCAGTAGTATAGGGGGACAGGGCGCCGGGGAGCTGTTTTTT. As protein: CASSIGGQGAGELFF.

CDR3 sequence: CASSPDSGGGYTF. The CDR3 region has the DNA TGTGCCAGCAGCCCTGACAGCGGGGGAGGCTACACCTTC. The rearrangement links TRBV11-2 to TRBJ1-2; possibly TRBD1 for D (5 bases). CDR1 is SGHAT and CDR2 is FQNNGV in the germline V gene. Trimming left V 5 bases short and J 8 bases short, with 15 bases between. The CDR3 has 13 residues.

This clone was seen a single time. The V gene is TRBV14, the J gene TRBJ2-7; D is unclear. This CDR3 is 15 amino acids long. Germline CDR1 reads SGHDN; CDR2 reads FVKESK. Trimming cost V 0 bases and J 3 bases, with 12 bases left between them. The CDR3: CASSQDTIPYYEQYF. As DNA, the CDR3 is TGTGCCAGCAGCCAAGATACAATCCCATACTACGAGCAGTACTTC.

The V gene is TRBV25-1, the J gene TRBJ2-7; D may correspond to TRBD1 or TRBD2 (5 bases each). This CDR3 is 14 amino acids long. Between the trimmed V and J ends, which lost 3 bases and 6 bases, there was a span of 15 bases. Per the germline V gene, CDR1 is MGHDK and CDR2 is SYGVNS. CDR3 in DNA: TGTGCCAGCAGTGAGAGGATGCCGGGGCTCGAGCAGTACTTC. Residues: CASSERMPGLEQYF.

The chain links TRBV7-2 to TRBJ1-2; D ambiguous. Trimming removed 4 bases at V and 4 bases at J, with 4 bases between. The germline gives CDR1 SGHTA, CDR2 FQGNSA. CDR3 length: 11 amino acids. The chain's CDR3 is CASSSSYGYTF. The CDR3, as DNA: TGTGCCAGCAGCTCAAGCTATGGCTACACCTTC. Looking up the rest from reference TRBV7-2 and TRBJ1-2 gives the full variable domain: GAGVSQSPSNKVTEKGKDVELRCDPISGHTALYWYRQSLGQGLEFLIYFQGNSAPDKSGLPSDRFSAERTGGSVSTLTIQRTQQEDSAVYLCASSSSYGYTFGSGTRLTVV.

J is TRBJ2-1 and V is TRBV2; D is ambiguous. Trimming cost V 2 bases and J 0 bases, with 11 bases left between them. This CDR3 is 16 amino acids long. Germline V gene data show CDR1 as SNHLY and CDR2 as FYNNEI. The CDR3 loop reads CASSEFPGGSYNEQFF. DNA for the CDR3: TGTGCCAGCAGTGAATTCCCTGGCGGCTCCTACAATGAGCAGTTCTTC.

The V and J genes are TRBV5-3 and TRBJ1-5; unclear D gene. TRBV5-3 has ORF status, its function being uncertain. The CDR3 is made up of 13 amino acids. V lost 2 bases, J lost 9 bases, and 12 bases lay in between. This CDR3 reads CARSFFVVMPQHF. The CDR3 DNA is TGTGCCAGAAGCTTCTTTGTCGTGATGCCCCAGCATTTT.

The chain recombines TRBV4-1 with TRBJ1-1; maybe TRBD1 (6 bases). CDR3 size: 17 residues. V shed 2 bases and J shed 1 base, with 17 bases lying between them. Germline values: CDR1 MGHRA, CDR2 YSYEKL. CDR3 sequence (DNA): TGCGCCAGCAGCCAAACGCGGGGGCGAGGGAGGAACACTGAAGCTTTCTTT. Translated, it gives CASSQTRGRGRNTEAFF.

This CDR3 reads CASSVNPTGELFF. DNA for the CDR3: TGTGCCAGCAGCGTGAATCCCACCGGGGAGCTGTTTTTT. V is TRBV13 and J is TRBJ2-2; D unresolved. V lost 5 bases and J lost 4, with 8 bases in between. The CDR3 covers 13 residues. Germline V gene data show CDR1 as PRHDT and CDR2 as FYEKMQ (reference sequence). Supplemented by reference TRBV13 and TRBJ2-2, the full variable domain reads AAGVIQSPRHLIKEKRETATLKCYPIPRHDTVYWYQQGPGQDPQFLISFYEKMQSDKGSIPDRFSAQQFSDYHSELNMSSLELGDSALYFCASSVNPTGELFFGEGSRLTVL.

This chain connects TRBV7-9 to TRBJ2-2; D unresolved. Trimming took 0 bases from V and 7 from J, leaving 3 bases between them. From germline, CDR1 is SEHNR and CDR2 FQNEAQ (reference sequence). The CDR3 spans 12 residues. The CDR3 region is CASSLAGGELFF. Written as DNA, the CDR3 is TGTGCCAGCAGCTTAGCTGGCGGGGAGCTGTTTTTT.